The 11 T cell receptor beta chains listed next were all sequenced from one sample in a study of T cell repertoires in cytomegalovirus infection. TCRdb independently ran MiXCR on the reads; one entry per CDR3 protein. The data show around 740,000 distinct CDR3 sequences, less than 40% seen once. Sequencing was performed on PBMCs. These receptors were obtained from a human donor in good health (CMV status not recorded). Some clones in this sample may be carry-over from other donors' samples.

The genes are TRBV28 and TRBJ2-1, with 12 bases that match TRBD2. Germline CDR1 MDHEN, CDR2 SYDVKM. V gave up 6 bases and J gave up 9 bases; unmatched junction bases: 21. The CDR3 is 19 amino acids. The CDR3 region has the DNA TGTGCCAGCAGATACCCGGGGCTAGCGGGAGGGCCCGGACGGGGTGAGCAGTTCTTC. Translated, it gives CASRYPGLAGGPGRGEQFF. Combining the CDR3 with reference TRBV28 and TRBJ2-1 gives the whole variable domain DVKVTQSSRYLVKRTGEKVFLECVQDMDHENMFWYRQDPGLGLRLIYFSYDVKMKEKGDIPEGYSVSREKKERFSLILESASTNQTSMYLCASRYPGLAGGPGRGEQFFGPGTRLTVL.

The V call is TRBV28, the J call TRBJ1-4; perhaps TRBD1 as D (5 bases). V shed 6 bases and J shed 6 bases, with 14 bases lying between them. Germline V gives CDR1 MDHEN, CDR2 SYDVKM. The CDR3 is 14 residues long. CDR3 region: CASSSGTAHEKLFF. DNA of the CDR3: TGTGCCAGCAGCTCCGGGACCGCACATGAAAAACTGTTTTTT.

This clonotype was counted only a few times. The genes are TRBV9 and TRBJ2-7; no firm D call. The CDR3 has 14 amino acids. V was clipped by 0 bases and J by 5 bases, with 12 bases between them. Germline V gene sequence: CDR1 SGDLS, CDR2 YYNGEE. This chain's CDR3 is CASSVARDLHEQYF. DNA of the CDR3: TGTGCCAGCAGCGTAGCCAGAGACCTCCACGAGCAGTACTTC.

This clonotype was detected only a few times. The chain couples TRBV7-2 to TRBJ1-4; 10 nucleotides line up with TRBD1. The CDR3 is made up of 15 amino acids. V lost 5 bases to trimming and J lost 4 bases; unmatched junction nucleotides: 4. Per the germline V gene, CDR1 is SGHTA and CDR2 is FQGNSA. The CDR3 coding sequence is TGTGCCAGCAGCCCCGGGACAGGGGTTAATGAAAAACTGTTTTTT. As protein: CASSPGTGVNEKLFF.

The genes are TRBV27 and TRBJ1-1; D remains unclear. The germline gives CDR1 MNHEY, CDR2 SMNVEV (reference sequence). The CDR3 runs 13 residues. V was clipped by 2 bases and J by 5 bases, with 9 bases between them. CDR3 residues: CASSLLGVTEAFF. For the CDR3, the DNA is TGTGCCAGCAGTTTACTTGGGGTAACTGAAGCTTTCTTT.

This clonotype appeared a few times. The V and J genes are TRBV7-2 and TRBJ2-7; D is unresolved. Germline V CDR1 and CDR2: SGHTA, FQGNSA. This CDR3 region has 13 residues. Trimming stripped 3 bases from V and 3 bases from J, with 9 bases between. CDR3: CASSFLGFYEQYF. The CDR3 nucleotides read TGTGCCAGCAGCTTTCTGGGATTCTACGAGCAGTACTTC.

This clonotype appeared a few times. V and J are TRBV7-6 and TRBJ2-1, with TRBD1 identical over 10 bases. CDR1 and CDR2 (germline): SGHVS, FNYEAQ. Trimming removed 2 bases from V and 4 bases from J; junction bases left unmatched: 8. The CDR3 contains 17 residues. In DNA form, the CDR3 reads TGTGCCAGCAGCTTATTCACCGGGACAGGGGCTTACAATGAGCAGTTCTTC. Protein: CASSLFTGTGAYNEQFF.

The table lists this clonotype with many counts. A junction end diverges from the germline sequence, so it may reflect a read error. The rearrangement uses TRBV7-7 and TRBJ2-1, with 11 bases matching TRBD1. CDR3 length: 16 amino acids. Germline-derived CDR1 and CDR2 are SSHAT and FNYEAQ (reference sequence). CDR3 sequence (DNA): TGTGCTAGCAGCTTAGCAGCGGACAGGGGGCCAGGTGAGCAGTTCTTC. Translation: CASSLAADRGPGEQFF.

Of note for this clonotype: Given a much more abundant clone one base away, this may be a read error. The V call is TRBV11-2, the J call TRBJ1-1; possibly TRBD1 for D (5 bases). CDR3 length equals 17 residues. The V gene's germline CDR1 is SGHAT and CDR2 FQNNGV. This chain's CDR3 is CASSFNPPRGPGTEALF. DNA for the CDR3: TGTGCCAGCAGCTTCAACCCCCCTCGGGGCCCGGGGACTGAAGCTTTATTT.

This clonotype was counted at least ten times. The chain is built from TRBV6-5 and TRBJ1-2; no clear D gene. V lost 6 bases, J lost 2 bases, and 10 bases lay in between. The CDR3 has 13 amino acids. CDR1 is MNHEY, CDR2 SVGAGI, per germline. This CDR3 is CASRPQVNYGYTF. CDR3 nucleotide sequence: TGTGCCAGCAGACCCCAGGTCAACTATGGCTACACCTTC.

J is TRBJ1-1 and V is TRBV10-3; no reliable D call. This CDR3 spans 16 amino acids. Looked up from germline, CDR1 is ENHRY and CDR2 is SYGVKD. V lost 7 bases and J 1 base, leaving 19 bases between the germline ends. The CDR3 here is CAINDRASLGNTEAFF. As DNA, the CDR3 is TGTGCCATCAATGACCGGGCCTCCCTCGGGAACACTGAAGCTTTCTTT.